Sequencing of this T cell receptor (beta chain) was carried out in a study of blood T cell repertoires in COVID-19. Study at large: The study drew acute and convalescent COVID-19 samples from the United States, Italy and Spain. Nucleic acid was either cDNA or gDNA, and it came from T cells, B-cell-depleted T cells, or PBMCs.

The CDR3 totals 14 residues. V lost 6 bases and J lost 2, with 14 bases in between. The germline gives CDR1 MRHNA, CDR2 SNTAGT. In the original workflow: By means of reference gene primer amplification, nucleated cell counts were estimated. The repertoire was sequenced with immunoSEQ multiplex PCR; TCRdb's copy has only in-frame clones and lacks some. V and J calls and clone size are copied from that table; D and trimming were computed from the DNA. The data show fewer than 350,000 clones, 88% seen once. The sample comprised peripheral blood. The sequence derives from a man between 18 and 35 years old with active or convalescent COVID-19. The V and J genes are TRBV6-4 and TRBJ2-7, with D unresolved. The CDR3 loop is CASSPFAGPYEQYF. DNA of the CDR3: TGTGCCAGCAGCCCCTTTGCAGGCCCCTACGAGCAGTACTTC.